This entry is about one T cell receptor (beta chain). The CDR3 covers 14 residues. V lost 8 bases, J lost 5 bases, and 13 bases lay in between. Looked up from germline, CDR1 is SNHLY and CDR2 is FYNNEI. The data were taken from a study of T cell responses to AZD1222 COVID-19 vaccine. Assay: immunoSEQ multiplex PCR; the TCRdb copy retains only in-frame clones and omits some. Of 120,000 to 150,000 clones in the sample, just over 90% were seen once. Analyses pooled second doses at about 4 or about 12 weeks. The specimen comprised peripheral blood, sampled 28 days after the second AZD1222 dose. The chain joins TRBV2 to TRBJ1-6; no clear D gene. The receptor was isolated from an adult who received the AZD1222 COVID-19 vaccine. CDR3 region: CASCNILNNSPLHF. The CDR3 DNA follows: TGTGCCAGCTGTAACATTTTAAATAATTCACCCCTCCACTTT.